This T cell receptor beta chain was found in a study of cytomegalovirus exposure and HLA in healthy donors. At the level of the study: Approximately 80 million unique TCRs, all from HLA-typed donors, were included in an early release of the data.

Only one count was recorded for this clone. Its antigen remains unidentified. 60 Vbeta and 13 Jbeta primers were used in PCR. Repertoires were generated with immunoSEQ multiplex PCR, while TCRdb's copy carries only in-frame clones and drops some. The sample includes approximately 240,000 clones, 77% seen only once; the top ten take roughly 2.5%. Findings of the study overall: With DRB1 most and HLA-C fewest, TCR association rates differed between HLA loci in a later analysis. Later analysis suggested most CMV-associated TCR beta chains were HLA-restricted. When a later analysis compared HLA-associated TCR beta chains with equally common others, the HLA-associated chains turned out to be more clonally expanded and to have lower generation probabilities.

The junction had 7 bases not matched to a gene; V was cut back by 3 bases and J by 5 bases. This CDR3 is built from 15 residues. Germline lookup yields CDR1 KGHSH and CDR2 LQKENI. The receptor was isolated from a woman aged 55-75 years in good health and CMV-seropositive. V and J are TRBV18 and TRBJ1-1, with 9 bases fitting TRBD1. The sample consisted of PBMCs. This chain's CDR3 is CASSPGQGLRTEAFF. The CDR3 bases are TGTGCCAGCTCACCGGGACAGGGATTGAGGACTGAAGCTTTCTTT.